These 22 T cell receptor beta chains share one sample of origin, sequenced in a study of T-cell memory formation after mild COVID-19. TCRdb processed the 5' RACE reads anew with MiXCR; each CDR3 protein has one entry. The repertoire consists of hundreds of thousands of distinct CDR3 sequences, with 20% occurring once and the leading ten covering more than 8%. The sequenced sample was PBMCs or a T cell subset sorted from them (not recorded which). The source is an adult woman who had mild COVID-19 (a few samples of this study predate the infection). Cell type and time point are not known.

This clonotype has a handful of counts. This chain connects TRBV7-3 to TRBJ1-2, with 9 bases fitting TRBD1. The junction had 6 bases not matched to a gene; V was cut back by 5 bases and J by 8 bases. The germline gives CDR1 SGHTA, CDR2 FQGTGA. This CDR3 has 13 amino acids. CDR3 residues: CASSPGQGEGYTF. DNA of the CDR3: TGTGCCAGCAGCCCGGGACAGGGCGAGGGCTACACCTTC.

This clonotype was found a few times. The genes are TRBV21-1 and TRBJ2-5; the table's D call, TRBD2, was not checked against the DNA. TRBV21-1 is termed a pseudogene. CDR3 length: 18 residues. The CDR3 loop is CASSKFGSGLPGGETQYF. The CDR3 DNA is TGTGCCAGCAGCAAATTTGGAAGTGGACTACCGGGGGGAGAGACCCAGTACTTC.

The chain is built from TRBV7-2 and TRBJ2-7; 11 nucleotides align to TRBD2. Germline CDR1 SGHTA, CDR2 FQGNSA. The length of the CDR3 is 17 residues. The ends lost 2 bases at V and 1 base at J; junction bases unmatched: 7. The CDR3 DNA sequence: TGTGCCAGCAGCTTACCACCCTGGACTAGCGGGTCCTACGAGCAGTACTTC. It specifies CASSLPPWTSGSYEQYF.

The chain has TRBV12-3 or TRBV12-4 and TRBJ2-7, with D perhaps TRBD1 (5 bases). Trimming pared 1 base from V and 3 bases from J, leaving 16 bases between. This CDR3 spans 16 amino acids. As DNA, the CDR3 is TGTGCCAGCAGTTTAGTGATTGGGGCCTTTTACTACGAGCAGTACTTC. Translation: CASSLVIGAFYYEQYF.

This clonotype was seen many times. In DNA, the CDR3 is TGCGCCAGCAGCTCGGACCACTCGGGCGATGAGCAGTTCTTC. This encodes CASSSDHSGDEQFF. V gene TRBV5-1 combines with J gene TRBJ2-1; D ambiguous. V shed 3 bases and J shed 8 bases, with 15 bases lying between them. The CDR3 totals 14 residues. Germline V gene sequence: CDR1 SGHRS, CDR2 YFSETQ.

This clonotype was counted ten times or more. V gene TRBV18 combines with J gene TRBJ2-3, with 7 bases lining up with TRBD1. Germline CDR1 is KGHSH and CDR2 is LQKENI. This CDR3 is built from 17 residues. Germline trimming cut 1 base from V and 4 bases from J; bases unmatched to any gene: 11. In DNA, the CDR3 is TGTGCCAGCTCACCACGGGTGATAGAGGGGGCCGCAGATACGCAGTATTTT. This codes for CASSPRVIEGAADTQYF. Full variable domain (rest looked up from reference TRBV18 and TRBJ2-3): NAGVMQNPRHLVRRRGQEARLRCSPMKGHSHVYWYRQLPEEGLKFMVYLQKENIIDESGMPKERFSAEFPKEGPSILRIQQVVRGDSAAYFCASSPRVIEGAADTQYFGPGTRLTVL.

CDR3 in DNA: TGTGCCAGCTCACAAAACTCTGTCCGAGCAACTAATGAAAAACTGTTTTTT. This translates into CASSQNSVRATNEKLFF. The chain couples TRBV18 to TRBJ1-4; unclear D gene. This CDR3 spans 17 amino acids. Trimming pared 4 bases from V and 0 bases from J, leaving 15 bases between. The germline CDR1 and CDR2 sequences are KGHSH and LQKENI.

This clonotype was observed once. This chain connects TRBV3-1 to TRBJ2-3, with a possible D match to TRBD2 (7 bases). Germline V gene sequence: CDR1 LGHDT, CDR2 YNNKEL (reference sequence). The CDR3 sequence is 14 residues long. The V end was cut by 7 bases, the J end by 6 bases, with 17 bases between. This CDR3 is CASTRGGGWDTQYF. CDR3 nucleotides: TGTGCCAGCACCCGAGGGGGGGGCTGGGATACGCAGTATTTT.

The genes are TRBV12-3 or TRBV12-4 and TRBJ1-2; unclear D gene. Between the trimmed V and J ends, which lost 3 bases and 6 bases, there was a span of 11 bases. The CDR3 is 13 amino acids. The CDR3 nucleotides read TGTGCCAGCAGTTTCGCGGCGATAAATGGCTACACCTTC. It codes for CASSFAAINGYTF.

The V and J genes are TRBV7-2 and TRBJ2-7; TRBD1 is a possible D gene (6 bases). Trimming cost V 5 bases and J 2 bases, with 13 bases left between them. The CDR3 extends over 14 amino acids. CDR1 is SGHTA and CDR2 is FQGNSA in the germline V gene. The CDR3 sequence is CASSTRQATYEQYF. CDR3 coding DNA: TGTGCCAGCAGCACCAGACAGGCTACCTACGAGCAGTACTTC. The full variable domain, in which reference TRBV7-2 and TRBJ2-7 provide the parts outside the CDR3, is GAGVSQSPSNKVTEKGKDVELRCDPISGHTALYWYRQSLGQGLEFLIYFQGNSAPDKSGLPSDRFSAERTGGSVSTLTIQRTQQEDSAVYLCASSTRQATYEQYFGPGTRLTVT.

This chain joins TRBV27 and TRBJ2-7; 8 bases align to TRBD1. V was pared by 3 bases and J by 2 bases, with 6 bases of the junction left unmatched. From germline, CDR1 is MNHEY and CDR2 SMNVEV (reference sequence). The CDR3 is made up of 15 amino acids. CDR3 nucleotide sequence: TGTGCCAGCAGTTTCACCGGGACAGGCCCCTACGAGCAGTACTTC. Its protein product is CASSFTGTGPYEQYF.

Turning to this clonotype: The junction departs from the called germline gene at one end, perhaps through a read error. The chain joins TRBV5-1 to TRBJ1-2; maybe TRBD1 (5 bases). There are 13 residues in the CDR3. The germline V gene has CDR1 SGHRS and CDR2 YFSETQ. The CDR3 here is CDSSLGQSYGYTF. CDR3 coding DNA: TGCGACAGCAGCTTGGGGCAGAGCTATGGCTACACCTTC.

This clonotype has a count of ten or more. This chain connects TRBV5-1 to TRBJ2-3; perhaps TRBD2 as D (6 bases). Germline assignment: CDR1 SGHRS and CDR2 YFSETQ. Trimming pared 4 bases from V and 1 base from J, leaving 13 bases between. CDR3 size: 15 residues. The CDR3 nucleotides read TGCGCCAGCAGCCCGGACGGGGGTGGCACAGATACGCAGTATTTT. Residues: CASSPDGGGTDTQYF.

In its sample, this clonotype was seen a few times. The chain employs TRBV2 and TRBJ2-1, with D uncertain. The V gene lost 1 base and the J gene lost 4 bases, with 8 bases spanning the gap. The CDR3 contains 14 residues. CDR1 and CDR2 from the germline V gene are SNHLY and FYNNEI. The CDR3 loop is CASSEVNTYNEQFF. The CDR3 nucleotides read TGTGCCAGCAGTGAAGTCAACACGTACAATGAGCAGTTCTTC.

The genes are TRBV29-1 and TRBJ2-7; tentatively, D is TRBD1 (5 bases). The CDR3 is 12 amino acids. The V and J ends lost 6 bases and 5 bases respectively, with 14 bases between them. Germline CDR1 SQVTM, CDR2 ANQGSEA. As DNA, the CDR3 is TGCAGCGTGGACCAGGGCTACCACGAGCAGTACTTC. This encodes CSVDQGYHEQYF.

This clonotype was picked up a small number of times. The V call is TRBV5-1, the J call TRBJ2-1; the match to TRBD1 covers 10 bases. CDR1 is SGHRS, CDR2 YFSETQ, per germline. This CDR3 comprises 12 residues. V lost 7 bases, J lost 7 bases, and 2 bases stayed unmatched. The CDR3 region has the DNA TGCGCCAGCGGACAGGGGGTAAATGAGCAGTTCTTC. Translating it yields CASGQGVNEQFF.

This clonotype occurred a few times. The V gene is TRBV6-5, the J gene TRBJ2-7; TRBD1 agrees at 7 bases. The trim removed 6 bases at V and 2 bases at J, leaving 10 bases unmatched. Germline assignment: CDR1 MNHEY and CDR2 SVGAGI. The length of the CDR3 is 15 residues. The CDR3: CASSTKTGVAYEQYF. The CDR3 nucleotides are TGTGCCAGCAGCACAAAAACAGGGGTCGCCTACGAGCAGTACTTC.

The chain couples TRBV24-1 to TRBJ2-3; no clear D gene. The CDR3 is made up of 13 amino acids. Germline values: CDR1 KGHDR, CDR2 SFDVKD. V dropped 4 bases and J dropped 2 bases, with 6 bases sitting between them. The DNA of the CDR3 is TGTGCCACCAGTGACCCCGACACAGATACGCAGTATTTT. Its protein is CATSDPDTDTQYF.

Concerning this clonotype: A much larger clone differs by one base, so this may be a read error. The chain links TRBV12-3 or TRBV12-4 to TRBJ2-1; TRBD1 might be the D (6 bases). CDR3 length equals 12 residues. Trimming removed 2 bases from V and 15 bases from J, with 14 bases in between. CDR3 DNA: TGTGCCAGCAGTTTACTGGGACATGGGTTGTTCTTC. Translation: CASSLLGHGLFF.

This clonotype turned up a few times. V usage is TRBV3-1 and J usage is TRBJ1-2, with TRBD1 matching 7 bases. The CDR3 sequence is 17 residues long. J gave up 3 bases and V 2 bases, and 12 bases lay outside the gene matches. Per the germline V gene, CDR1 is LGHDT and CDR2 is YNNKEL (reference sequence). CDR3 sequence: CASSQRLNRGHDYGYTF. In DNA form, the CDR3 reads TGTGCCAGCAGCCAAAGACTGAACAGGGGCCACGACTATGGCTACACCTTC.

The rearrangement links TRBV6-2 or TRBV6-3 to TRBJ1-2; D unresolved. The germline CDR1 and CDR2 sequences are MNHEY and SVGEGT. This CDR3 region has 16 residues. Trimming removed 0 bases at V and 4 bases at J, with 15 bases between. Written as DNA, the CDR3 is TGTGCCAGCAGTTACTCGTCGGCGGGCATCCTCTATGGCTACACCTTC. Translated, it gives CASSYSSAGILYGYTF.

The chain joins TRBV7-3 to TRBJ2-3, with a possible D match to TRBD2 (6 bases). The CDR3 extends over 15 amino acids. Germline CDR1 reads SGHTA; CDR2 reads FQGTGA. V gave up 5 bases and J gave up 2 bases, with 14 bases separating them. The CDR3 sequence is CASSPVAGLTDTQYF. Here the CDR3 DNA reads TGTGCCAGCAGCCCCGTGGCGGGACTCACAGATACGCAGTATTTT.